These T cell receptor beta chains were read from a single sample in a study of shared clonotypes between healthy human individuals. The repertoire was sequenced with immunoSEQ multiplex PCR; TCRdb's copy has only in-frame clones and lacks some. The data hold 2 million to 3 million clones, with 80% to 95% observed a single time. What was sequenced was naive CD4+ T cells from PBMCs. All receptors come from a man younger than 30 in good health. Some clones in this sample may be carry-over from other donors' samples. The CDR3 runs from the conserved cysteine through the conserved F or W. A D gene is named only where the DNA matches it firmly. The listing skips clone size in some rows; elsewhere it reads once, few, many or a size class.

abundance	j_gene	d_gene	v_gene	CDR3nt	CDR3aa
once	TRBJ2-7	TRBD2	TRBV10-3	TGTGCCATCAGTGGAGGGACTAGCGGGAGAGACTACGAGCAGTACTTC	CAISGGTSGRDYEQYF
NA	TRBJ2-6	NA	TRBV2	TGTGCCAGCAGTGAATGGGGGGTCTCTGGGGCCAACGTCCTGACTTTC	CASSEWGVSGANVLTF
NA	TRBJ2-2	NA	TRBV7-9	TGTGCCAGCAGCTTAGCAAGGGTTACTAACACCGGGGAGCTGTTTTTT	CASSLARVTNTGELFF
NA	TRBJ2-5	TRBD2	TRBV6-6	TGTGCCAGCAGTTCCCCGGGGGGGGGTGGAGAGACCCAGTACTTC	CASSSPGGGGETQYF
NA	TRBJ2-1	TRBD2	TRBV28	TGTGCCAGCAGTCCCCCTAGCGGGAGATACAATGAGCAGTTCTTC	CASSPPSGRYNEQFF
NA	TRBJ2-1	TRBD2	TRBV4-3	TGCGCCAGCAGCCAAGATGGGACTAGCGGGAGTCGGAATGAGCAGTTCTTC	CASSQDGTSGSRNEQFF
NA	TRBJ2-2	TRBD2	TRBV28	TGTGCCAGCAGTCCCGCTAGCGGGAGTGCCGGGGAGCTGTTTTTT	CASSPASGSAGELFF
NA	TRBJ2-2	NA	TRBV11-2	TGTGCCAGCAGTTCTTCCCTCCGGACCGGGGAGCTGTTTTTT	CASSSSLRTGELFF
NA	TRBJ2-1	NA	TRBV28	TGTGCCAGCAGTTCCCAACTAGGGATGCCTGAGCAGTTCTTC	CASSSQLGMPEQFF
NA	TRBJ1-1	NA	TRBV11-2	TGTGCCAGCAGCTTCACCGGGAACACTGAAGCTTTCTTT	CASSFTGNTEAFF
NA	TRBJ1-3	NA	TRBV28	TGTGCCAGCAGCTTGGACTCTGGAAACACCATATATTTT	CASSLDSGNTIYF
NA	TRBJ2-7	TRBD2	TRBV2	TGTGCCAGCTGCCGGGAGCGGGGGGCATGGGACGAGCAGTACTTC	CASCRERGAWDEQYF
NA	TRBJ1-1	NA	TRBV29-1	TGCAGCGTTGCGGGACAAGTGAACACTGAAGCTTTCTTT	CSVAGQVNTEAFF
few	TRBJ1-1	NA	TRBV19	TGTGCCAGTAGTATGAGCGGGAACACTGAAGCTTTCTTT	CASSMSGNTEAFF
NA	TRBJ2-7	TRBD1	TRBV18	TGTGCCAGCTCACCCCCGGGATGGGACAGCTCGCGGTACTTC	CASSPPGWDSSRYF
NA	TRBJ2-7	TRBD2	TRBV9	TGTGCCAGCAGCGTAGGGGGGACTAGAAGCTACGAGCAGTACTTC	CASSVGGTRSYEQYF
NA	TRBJ2-1	TRBD2	TRBV7-3	TGTGCCAGCAGCGAACGGACTAGCGGGAGAGGGCATGAGCAGTTCTTC	CASSERTSGRGHEQFF
NA	TRBJ1-2	TRBD1	TRBV5-1	TGCGCCAGCCATACAGGGGGCGGCGATGGCTACACCTTC	CASHTGGGDGYTF
NA	TRBJ2-7	TRBD2	TRBV9	TGTGCCAGCAGCGTCTCTAGCGGGACCTACGAGCAGTACTTC	CASSVSSGTYEQYF
NA	TRBJ2-7	TRBD2	TRBV28	TGTGCCAGCAGCGGACTAGCCTACGAGCAGTACTTC	CASSGLAYEQYF
few	TRBJ1-1	NA	TRBV18	TGTGCCAGCTCGCATTTTGGGACACAGAACACTGAAGCTTTCTTT	CASSHFGTQNTEAFF
NA	TRBJ1-2	TRBD1	TRBV5-1	TGCGCCAGCAGCTTGGAGTGGGACAGTAAAGGCTACACCTTC	CASSLEWDSKGYTF
NA	TRBJ2-5	NA	TRBV29-1	TGCAGTGCACAAAGGGGGGAAGAGACCCAGTACTTC	CSAQRGEETQYF
NA	TRBJ2-7	NA	TRBV5-6	TGTGCCAGCAGCTTGGGACTCCGAGGGTCCTACGAGCAGTACTTC	CASSLGLRGSYEQYF
once	TRBJ2-5	TRBD2	TRBV10-3	TGTGCCATCAGGTCCGGGACTAGCGGCTTAGAGACCCAGTACTTC	CAIRSGTSGLETQYF
NA	TRBJ1-1	NA	TRBV28	TGTGCCAGCACCAGCCCAGGTCCTCACACTGAAGCTTTCTTT	CASTSPGPHTEAFF
NA	TRBJ2-7	NA	TRBV27	TGTGCCAGCAGTTCAGGAGACGGGACCTCCTACGAGCAGTACTTC	CASSSGDGTSYEQYF
NA	TRBJ2-3	TRBD1	TRBV25-1	TGTGCCAGCAGTAGATCGACAGGGGGCTTTACAGATACGCAGTATTTT	CASSRSTGGFTDTQYF
NA	TRBJ1-6	NA	TRBV28	TGTGCCACTTGCACCCGGAGCTCCTATAATTCACCCCTCCACTTT	CATCTRSSYNSPLHF
NA	TRBJ1-4	NA	TRBV9	TGTGCCAGCAGCGTCGGGCAGACGGCGTTTGATGGAAAACTGTTTTTT	CASSVGQTAFDGKLFF
NA	TRBJ1-2	NA	TRBV30	TGTGCCTGGATAGGAGGCCTCACCTATGGCTACACCTTC	CAWIGGLTYGYTF
NA	TRBJ1-1	NA	TRBV18	TGTGCCAGCTCACCCGACAGATACACTGAAGCTTTCTTT	CASSPDRYTEAFF
NA	TRBJ2-2	NA	TRBV7-3	TGTGCCAGCAGCTTAGTTGCAGGGCCCGACTTTCCCGGGGAGCTGTTTTTT	CASSLVAGPDFPGELFF
NA	TRBJ2-5	TRBD1	TRBV29-1	TGCAGCGTTCCTGGGGGACAGGGAGATCAAGAGACCCAGTACTTC	CSVPGGQGDQETQYF
NA	TRBJ1-6	TRBD1	TRBV28	TGTGCCAGCAGTTTGGGACAGGTTAATTCACCCCTCCACTTT	CASSLGQVNSPLHF
NA	TRBJ2-1	NA	TRBV18	TGTGCCAGCTCACCAGGGGCTAGCGTCCTCAATGAGCAGTTCTTC	CASSPGASVLNEQFF
NA	TRBJ2-2	TRBD2	TRBV10-3	TGTGCCATCAGGGATAGCGGGAGTGCGGAGCTGTTTTTT	CAIRDSGSAELFF
NA	TRBJ2-2	NA	TRBV5-1	TGCGCCAGCAGCTTGGGGCCGACCGGGGAGCTGTTTTTT	CASSLGPTGELFF
NA	TRBJ2-5	TRBD2	TRBV7-9	TGTGCCAGCAGCTTAGCGGGGGGGATGGAGACCCAGTACTTC	CASSLAGGMETQYF